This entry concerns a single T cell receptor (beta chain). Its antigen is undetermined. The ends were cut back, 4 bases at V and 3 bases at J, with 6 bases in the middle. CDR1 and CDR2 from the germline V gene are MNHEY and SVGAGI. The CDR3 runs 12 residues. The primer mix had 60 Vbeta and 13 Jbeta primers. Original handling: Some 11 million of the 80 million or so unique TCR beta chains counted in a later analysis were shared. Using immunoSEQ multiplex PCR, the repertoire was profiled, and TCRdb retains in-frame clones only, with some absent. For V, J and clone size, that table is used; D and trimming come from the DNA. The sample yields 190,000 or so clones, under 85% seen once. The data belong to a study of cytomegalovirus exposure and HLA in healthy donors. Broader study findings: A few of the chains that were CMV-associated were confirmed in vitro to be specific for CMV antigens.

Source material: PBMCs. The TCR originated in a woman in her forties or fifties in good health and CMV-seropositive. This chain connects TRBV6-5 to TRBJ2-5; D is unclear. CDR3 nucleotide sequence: TGTGCCAGCAGTTCCCCGGAAGAGACCCAGTACTTC. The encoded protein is CASSSPEETQYF.